The entry below gives a single TCR beta chain sequence along with its context. This clonotype was counted at least ten times. The specificity of this receptor is unknown. Per-base quality was not reported, and no clone a single base away is much larger than it. Libraries were built with multiplex PCR. The reads were generated on an Illumina HiSeq 4000. TCR beta libraries were built with iRepertoire HTBI primers and Arm-PCR amplification of CDR3 regions. Before sequencing, the PCR products underwent gel purification. The authors' pipeline ran thus. Gene usage analysis of CDR3 amino acid clonotypes used the roughly 60 TRBV and about 14 TRBJ segments found across samples. Filtered high-quality paired reads were merged into contigs using COPE and FqMerger. BLAST was used to align contigs to IMGT TRBV, TRBD and TRBJ reference genes, with CDR3 defined following IMGT. Any clonotype with a frequency above 0.1% was counted as a highly expanded clone. Shannon entropy served as the measure of repertoire diversity, while the Gini coefficient captured V-J evenness. Clonotypes shared by more than one individual were considered public. Through fastp at Q25 and MiXCR, TCRdb rebuilt clones from the public reads, retaining in-frame beta chains. Under each unique CDR3 protein, matching rows form one entry showing the most common genes and DNA. The V and J calls were determined by TCRdb, not by the authors. Recorded for this sample are 350,000 to 500,000 distinct CDR3 sequences; 15% to 20% of them occurred a single time. About 11% of the sample is held by the ten biggest clonotypes.

Taken from cysteine to phenylalanine, the CDR3 has 15 residues. Only the CDR3 DNA stays, 45 bases, in frame from base 1. According to the germline V gene (reference sequence), CDR1 reads LGHDT and CDR2 reads YNNKEL. At the junction V is shortened by 0 bases and J by 2 bases, with 8 bases in between. The data stem from a study of regulatory T cells in long-lasting Graves disease (dated by TCRdb to the early 2020s). For the study in its entirety: In the newly diagnosed Graves' disease group, patients had been taking antithyroid drugs for less than 3 months. The study was conducted in China and was registered as a clinical trial. A total of about 33 samples underwent TCR sequencing, from roughly 13 patients with persistent Graves' disease and some 20 patients with newly diagnosed Graves' disease. Patients with persistent Graves' disease were compared with patients with newly diagnosed Graves' disease using TCR sequencing and RNA sequencing of peripheral blood.

Findings and caveats that apply to the study as a whole: Lower TCR Shannon entropy and fewer highly expanded clones were observed in persistent Graves' disease patients than in newly diagnosed patients, which suggested clonal expansion. Only the TCR beta chain was sequenced and analyzed. The small sample size was acknowledged by the authors as a limitation that may reduce accuracy. Preferential use of TRBV28, TRBJ1-2 and TRBJ2-5 was observed in persistent disease, whereas TRBV20-1 and TRBJ2-1 were favored in newly diagnosed disease. A larger number of public clonotypes was shared among persistent patients (2,741) than among newly diagnosed patients (approximately 930). Only peripheral blood was studied, because thyroid tissue, the primary lesion, was inaccessible.

The time point label here, explained by the study, means: newly diagnosed GD, antithyroid drugs for less than 3 months. For both TCR sequencing and RNA sequencing, RNA was extracted from PBMCs using TRIzol. The diagnosis of Graves' disease was made according to American Thyroid Association guidelines. Patients for the study were recruited at an endocrinology department in Xi'an, China. Each patient gave about 8.1 milliliters of peripheral blood, collected in an EDTA anticoagulant tube. Ficoll Paque Plus density gradient separation was used to isolate PBMCs, and no additional T cell sorting was done. An Agilent 2100 Bioanalyzer and agarose gel were used to assess RNA quality, and a NanoDrop 2000 was used to measure RNA concentration. These same data were also listed under a study on T cells in Graves' hyperthyroidism and ophthalmopathy. The second investigation adds: Graves' hyperthyroidism was defined as stable when no progression to ophthalmopathy occurred over 18 months of follow-up. Hyperthyroidism patients were aged 18 to 65 years and newly diagnosed, with disease duration of less than 2 months. Any patient with an uncontrolled infection, another autoimmune disease, pregnancy or lactation was excluded. Clinical symptoms, serum thyroxine and TRAb, thyroid ultrasound, and orbital computed tomography formed the basis for the diagnoses. For the first round of RT-PCR on the TCR CDR3, the HTBI primer set was used together with the Qiagen OneStep RT-PCR kit. Most expanded thyroid clonotypes (frequency above 0.001) were also detected in blood, a finding suggesting that blood repertoires may reflect thyroid immune responses. A 13 V-J signature model separated ophthalmopathy from stable hyperthyroidism, with 87.88% sensitivity and roughly 82% specificity in cross-validation and 80%/75% in testing. During validation, the model predicted progression to ophthalmopathy a median of around 7 months ahead of onset, with more than 60% sensitivity and around 73% specificity. TCR V-J signatures able to tell the groups apart were searched for in a discovery cohort of around 95 patients, of whom more than 40 had Graves' ophthalmopathy and around 58 had stable Graves' hyperthyroidism. Prospective prediction of ophthalmopathy was tested in an independent validation cohort of about 19 hyperthyroidism patients and 15 to 17 patients who later progressed to ophthalmopathy. The roughly 99 discovery patients were divided at random into training and test sets in a 7:3 ratio. Thyroid tissue and blood T-cell repertoires from over 5 Graves' hyperthyroidism patients were also compared in the study. After blood sampling, hyperthyroidism patients were treated with methimazole at a starting dose of 30 mg daily, and ophthalmopathy patients were treated with high-dose intravenous methylprednisolone. A second multiplex PCR round built the libraries, followed by size selection and purification. Paired-end sequencing of the libraries was performed with 100 bp reads on an Illumina HiSeq2000. SOAPnuke was used to process the raw data, removing reads that contained adapters or uncalled bases, had a mean Phred below 15, or lacked an exact match to the constant primer or identifier. High-quality paired reads were merged using COPE v1.2.5, and each unique nucleotide sequence was defined as a clonotype. Clonotypes were aligned to IMGT TRBV, TRBD and TRBJ reference segments using MiTCR v1.1. The analysis was restricted to V-J combinations with a frequency above 0.0001, which together covered 99% to 99.2% of the repertoires. A TCS score was defined as the ratio of F50 (clonal expansion) to E x V (chaos), with BLOSUM62-based TCRdist applied between CDR3 peptides within each V-J. Welch's t-statistics and random forest reduced 514 V-J features to 13, which were used in a naive Bayes classifier (R e1071). No statistical method was used to fix the sample size in advance, and group allocation was not hidden from the investigators. TCR Vbeta CDR3 sequencing of 120 to 150 peripheral blood samples (43 ophthalmopathy, approximately 80 hyperthyroidism and roughly 17 progressor patients) is reported in the paper.

The rearrangement combines TRBV3-1 with TRBJ1-3; TRBD1 might be the D gene, on 5 matching bases. The TCR comes from a woman aged 30 to 39 with Graves disease. Donor details come from another sample of the same person, matched by shared clones. The source material was peripheral blood mononuclear cells (PBMCs), sampled at new diagnosis, from a patient treated with antithyroid drugs. The nucleotide sequence reads TGTGCCAGCAGCCAAGATTGGGGCCCTGGAAACACCATATATTTT. Its amino acids are CASSQDWGPGNTIYF.